These 21 T cell receptor beta chains share one sample of origin, sequenced in a study of neoadjuvant nivolumab and ipilimumab in lung cancer (dated by TCRdb to 2020 to 2021). The sample's time point label, decoded: at surgical resection after neoadjuvant nivolumab +/- ipilimumab. Library creation used the immunoSEQ multiplex PCR assay. Drawn from immuneACCESS, this table holds only the in-frame rearrangements with V and J called that TCRdb kept. Clones are partly lost; checked studies trace under half to an unresolved V gene and leave the rest unexplained. This sample holds about 20,000 clones; more than 75% were observed only once. Roughly 6.9% of the sample is held by the ten biggest clonotypes. The sequencing here drew on tumor tissue, taken after neoadjuvant nivolumab, alone or with ipilimumab, at or shortly before surgery. These receptors all stem from an adult with non-small cell lung cancer.

The V and J genes are TRBV4-2 and TRBJ2-7; 11 bases agree with TRBD2. Germline V CDR1 and CDR2: LGHNA, YNFKEQ. Unmatched junction bases numbered 3, after V lost 1 base and J lost 7 bases. The CDR3 length is 14 residues. The CDR3 region has the DNA TGTGCCAGCAGCCAAGGGGCTAGCGGGAGGGAGCAGTACTTC. This codes for CASSQGASGREQYF.

This CDR3 is CASSLFGGELFF. CDR3 sequence (DNA): TGTGCCAGCAGCTTATTCGGCGGGGAGCTGTTTTTT. This chain connects TRBV11-2 to TRBJ2-2; D is undetermined. V was clipped by 2 bases and J by 7 bases, with 5 bases between them. CDR1 is SGHAT, CDR2 FQNNGV, per germline. The CDR3 consists of 12 residues.

The gene calls are TRBV27 and TRBJ1-5, with no clear D. The CDR3 has 15 residues. The V end lost 0 bases, the J end lost 3 bases, and 9 bases lay between the germline ends. Germline V CDR1 and CDR2: MNHEY, SMNVEV (reference sequence). The DNA of the CDR3 is TGTGCCAGCAGTTTATCCCGCAGCACCAATCAGCCCCAGCATTTT. Translated, it gives CASSLSRSTNQPQHF.

The V and J genes are TRBV9 and TRBJ1-2, with a tentative D call TRBD1 (5 bases). Trimming stripped 0 bases from V and 6 bases from J, with 12 bases between. The V gene's germline CDR1 is SGDLS and CDR2 YYNGEE. This CDR3 has 14 amino acids. Here the CDR3 DNA reads TGTGCCAGCAGCGTAGGACCCAGGGCAGATGGCTACACCTTC. This sequence encodes CASSVGPRADGYTF.

This chain uses TRBV9 with TRBJ1-2, with unresolved D. This CDR3 has 14 amino acids. Germline CDR1 SGDLS, CDR2 YYNGEE. Trimming cost V 4 bases and J 6 bases, with 16 bases left between them. The CDR3 DNA reads TGTGCCAGCAGCACCACCCGGGCCAAGGATGGCTACACCTTC. It encodes CASSTTRAKDGYTF.

The genes are TRBV2 and TRBJ1-5; unclear D gene. Trimming stripped 4 bases from V and 2 bases from J, with 6 bases between. The CDR3 contains 13 residues. Germline CDR1 reads SNHLY; CDR2 reads FYNNEI. CDR3 coding DNA: TGTGCCAGCAGTGTCGAGGGCAATCAGCCCCAGCATTTT. Its protein product is CASSVEGNQPQHF.

This chain joins TRBV5-4 and TRBJ2-5, with 15 bases fitting TRBD2. Germline loops: CDR1 SGHNT, CDR2 YYREEE (reference sequence). With V trimmed by 4 bases and J by 5 bases, 9 bases remained unmatched. The CDR3 totals 17 residues. The CDR3 region is CASSPGLAGGMVETQYF. CDR3 nucleotides: TGTGCCAGCAGCCCGGGACTAGCGGGGGGAATGGTTGAGACCCAGTACTTC.

J is TRBJ1-5 and V is TRBV28; 12 nucleotides align to TRBD1. CDR1 and CDR2 (germline): MDHEN, SYDVKM. The V gene end was trimmed by 5 bases and the J gene end by 6 bases; junction bases not matched to a gene: 5. There are 15 residues in the CDR3. The CDR3 bases are TGTGCCAGCAGTCAGAGGGGACAGGGGGCTCAGCCCCAGCATTTT. This gives the protein CASSQRGQGAQPQHF.

CDR3 amino acids: CASSKGGQTSYEQYF. Here the CDR3 DNA reads TGTGCCAGCAGTAAGGGGGGACAGACTTCCTACGAGCAGTACTTC. The V and J genes are TRBV2 and TRBJ2-7; TRBD1 might be the D (7 bases). The CDR3 has 15 amino acids. Trimming pared 5 bases from V and 1 base from J, leaving 15 bases between. Germline V gene sequence: CDR1 SNHLY, CDR2 FYNNEI.

This chain joins TRBV29-1 and TRBJ2-7; 9 nucleotides align to TRBD1. Germline V gene data show CDR1 as SQVTM and CDR2 as ANQGSEA. V was clipped by 6 bases and J by 0 bases; unmatched bases: 9. This CDR3 has 15 amino acids. CDR3 region: CSVDFGTGSSYEQYF. CDR3 DNA sequence: TGCAGCGTGGATTTCGGGACAGGGTCCTCCTACGAGCAGTACTTC.

This clone was found a few times. This chain links TRBV5-1 with TRBJ1-4; a possible D gene is TRBD1 (6 bases). The CDR3 sequence is 14 residues long. Germline-derived CDR1 and CDR2 are SGHRS and YFSETQ. Trimming removed 6 bases at V and 0 bases at J, with 9 bases between. This chain's CDR3 is CASNRDSTNEKLFF. CDR3 nucleotide sequence: TGCGCCAGCAACAGGGACTCAACTAATGAAAAACTGTTTTTT.

The gene calls are TRBV11-3 and TRBJ2-5, with D perhaps matching TRBD2 (5 bases). Germline CDR1 reads SGHNT; CDR2 reads YENEEA. V gave up 1 base and J gave up 5 bases, with 11 bases separating them. This CDR3 is 14 amino acids long. CDR3 coding DNA: TGTGCCAGCAGCTTAGGAGGGCTAGGGGAGACCCAGTACTTC. It is translated as CASSLGGLGETQYF. The full variable domain, completed using reference TRBV11-3 and TRBJ2-5, is EAGVVQSPRYKIIEKKQPVAFWCNPISGHNTLYWYLQNLGQGPELLIRYENEEAVDDSQLPKDRFSAERLKGVDSTLKIQPAELGDSAVYLCASSLGGLGETQYFGPGTRLLVL.

V gene TRBV29-1 combines with J gene TRBJ2-1; TRBD2 matches at 12 bases. The CDR3 totals 18 residues. Germline CDR1 SQVTM, CDR2 ANQGSEA. The ends lost 1 base at V and 0 bases at J; junction bases unmatched: 7. CDR3 sequence (DNA): TGCAGCGTTGAAGGACTAGCGGGAGAGGGTCTCTCCTACAATGAGCAGTTCTTC. Its translation is CSVEGLAGEGLSYNEQFF.

The chain carries TRBV29-1 and TRBJ1-4; D is ambiguous. This CDR3 is built from 12 residues. V gave up 7 bases and J gave up 5 bases, with 11 bases separating them. Germline-derived CDR1 and CDR2 are SQVTM and ANQGSEA. The CDR3 DNA is TGCAGCGCCCGGAAGTCGAATGAAAAACTGTTTTTT. It codes for CSARKSNEKLFF.

The rearrangement joins TRBV30 to TRBJ1-2; maybe TRBD1 (5 bases). This CDR3 has 12 amino acids. The germline V gene encodes CDR1 GTSNPN and CDR2 SVGIG (reference sequence). Deletions cut 3 bases from V and 7 bases from J, with 12 bases between. The CDR3 spells CAWSEGLVGYTF. CDR3 coding DNA: TGTGCCTGGAGCGAGGGGCTGGTTGGCTACACCTTC.

This clone has a single count. The gene calls are TRBV30 and TRBJ1-4; no clear D. The CDR3 extends over 13 amino acids. Germline loops: CDR1 GTSNPN, CDR2 SVGIG (reference sequence). V was shortened by 1 base and J by 0 bases, with 3 bases between the two germline ends. DNA of the CDR3: TGTGCCTGGAGTGCTGCAACTAATGAAAAACTGTTTTTT. As protein: CAWSAATNEKLFF.

This clone has more than one count but fewer than ten. This chain uses TRBV7-9 with TRBJ1-2; D not certain. This CDR3 spans 16 amino acids. CDR1 is SEHNR, CDR2 FQNEAQ, per germline (reference sequence). V lost 1 base, J lost 4 bases, and 16 bases lay in between. The CDR3, as DNA: TGTGCCAGCAGCTTAGAGTCCGCGATGGGAAGCTATGGCTACACCTTC. Translation gives CASSLESAMGSYGYTF.

The chain recombines TRBV4-2 with TRBJ2-7; 8 bases are shared with TRBD2. Germline trimming cut 0 bases from V and 0 bases from J; bases unmatched to any gene: 10. The CDR3 extends over 18 amino acids. Germline V CDR1 and CDR2: LGHNA, YNFKEQ. CDR3 DNA sequence: TGTGCCAGCAGCCAAGATTCGGGAGGGCCGGGGAGCTCCTACGAGCAGTACTTC. Translating it yields CASSQDSGGPGSSYEQYF.

The gene calls are TRBV7-9 and TRBJ1-2, with D possibly matching TRBD1 (5 bases). V lost 6 bases and J lost 2, with 13 bases in between. Germline values: CDR1 SEHNR, CDR2 FQNEAQ (reference sequence). CDR3 length equals 14 residues. The CDR3 reads CASRGPRANYGYTF. In DNA, the CDR3 is TGTGCCAGCAGAGGGCCCAGGGCCAACTATGGCTACACCTTC.

This clone appeared once. The V gene is TRBV13, the J gene TRBJ2-7; D is unclear. Germline values: CDR1 PRHDT, CDR2 FYEKMQ (reference sequence). The CDR3 consists of 12 residues. V lost 1 base, J lost 6 bases, and 7 bases lay in between. CDR3 sequence: CASSLVYREQYF. CDR3 DNA sequence: TGTGCCAGCAGCTTAGTTTACCGCGAGCAGTACTTC. Based on the CDR3 plus reference TRBV13 and TRBJ2-7, the full variable domain is AAGVIQSPRHLIKEKRETATLKCYPIPRHDTVYWYQQGPGQDPQFLISFYEKMQSDKGSIPDRFSAQQFSDYHSELNMSSLELGDSALYFCASSLVYREQYFGPGTRLTVT.

V and J are TRBV7-2 and TRBJ1-4; D gene uncertain. Looked up from germline, CDR1 is SGHTA and CDR2 is FQGNSA. The CDR3 totals 14 residues. V was pared by 1 base and J by 8 bases, with 11 bases between. CDR3 loop: CASSLGAGREKLFF. The DNA of the CDR3 is TGTGCCAGCAGCTTAGGGGCCGGCAGGGAAAAACTGTTTTTT.